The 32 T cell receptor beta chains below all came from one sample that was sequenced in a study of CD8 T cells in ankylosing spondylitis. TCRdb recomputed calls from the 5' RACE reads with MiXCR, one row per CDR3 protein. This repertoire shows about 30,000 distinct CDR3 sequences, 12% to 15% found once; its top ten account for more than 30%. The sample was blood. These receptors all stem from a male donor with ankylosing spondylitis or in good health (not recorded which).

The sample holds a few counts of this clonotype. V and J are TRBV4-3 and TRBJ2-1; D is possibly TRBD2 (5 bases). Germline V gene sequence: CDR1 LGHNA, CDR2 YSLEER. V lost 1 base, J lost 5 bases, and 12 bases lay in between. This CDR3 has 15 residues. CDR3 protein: CASSQGVHGNNEQFF. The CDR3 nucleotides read TGCGCCAGCAGCCAAGGGGTGCACGGGAACAATGAGCAGTTCTTC.

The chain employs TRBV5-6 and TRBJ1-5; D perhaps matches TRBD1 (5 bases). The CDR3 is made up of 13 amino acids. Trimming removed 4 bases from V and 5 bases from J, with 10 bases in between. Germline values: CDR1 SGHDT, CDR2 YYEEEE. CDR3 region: CASSPVGHQPQHF. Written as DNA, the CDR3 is TGTGCCAGCAGCCCCGTGGGGCATCAGCCCCAGCATTTT.

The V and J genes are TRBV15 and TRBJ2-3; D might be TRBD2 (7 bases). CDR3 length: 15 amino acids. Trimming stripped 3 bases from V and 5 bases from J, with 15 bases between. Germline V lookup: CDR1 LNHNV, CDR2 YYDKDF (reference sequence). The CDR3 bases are TGTGCCACCAGCAGGCGCCGGGGGGCCAAAGATACGCAGTATTTT. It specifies CATSRRRGAKDTQYF.

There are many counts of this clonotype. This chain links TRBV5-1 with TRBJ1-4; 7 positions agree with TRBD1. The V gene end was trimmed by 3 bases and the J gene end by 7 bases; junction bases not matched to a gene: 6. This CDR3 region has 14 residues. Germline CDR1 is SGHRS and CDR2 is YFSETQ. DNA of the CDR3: TGCGCCAGCAGCTGGACAGGTACCGGTGAAAAACTGTTTTTT. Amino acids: CASSWTGTGEKLFF.

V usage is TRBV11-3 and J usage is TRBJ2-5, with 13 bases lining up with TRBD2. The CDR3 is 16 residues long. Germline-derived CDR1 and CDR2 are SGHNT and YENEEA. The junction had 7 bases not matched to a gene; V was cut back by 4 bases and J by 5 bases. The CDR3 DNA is TGTGCCAGCAGCTCACGGACTAGCGGGAGTAGTGAGACCCAGTACTTC. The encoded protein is CASSSRTSGSSETQYF.

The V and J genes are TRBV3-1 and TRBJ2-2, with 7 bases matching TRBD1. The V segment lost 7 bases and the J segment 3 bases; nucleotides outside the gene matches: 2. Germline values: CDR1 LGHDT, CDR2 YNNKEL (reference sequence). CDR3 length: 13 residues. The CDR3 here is CASNTGDTGELFF. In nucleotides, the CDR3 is TGTGCCAGCAATACAGGGGACACCGGGGAGCTGTTTTTT. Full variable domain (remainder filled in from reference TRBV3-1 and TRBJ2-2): DTAVSQTPKYLVTQMGNDKSIKCEQNLGHDTMYWYKQDSKKFLKIMFSYNNKELIINETVPNRFSPKSPDKAHLNLHINSLELGDSAVYFCASNTGDTGELFFGEGSRLTVL.

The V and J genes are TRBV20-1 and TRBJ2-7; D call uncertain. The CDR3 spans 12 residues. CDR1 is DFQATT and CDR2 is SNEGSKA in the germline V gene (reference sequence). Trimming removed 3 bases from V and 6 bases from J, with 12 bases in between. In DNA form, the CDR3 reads TGCAGTGCTAGCCCAAACAAGGGCGAGCAGTACTTC. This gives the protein CSASPNKGEQYF.

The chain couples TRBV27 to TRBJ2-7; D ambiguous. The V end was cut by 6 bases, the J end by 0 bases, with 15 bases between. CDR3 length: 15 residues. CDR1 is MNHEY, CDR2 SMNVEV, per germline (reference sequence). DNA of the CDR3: TGTGCCAGCAGCCCCAGTGCGGACCACTCCTACGAGCAGTACTTC. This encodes CASSPSADHSYEQYF.

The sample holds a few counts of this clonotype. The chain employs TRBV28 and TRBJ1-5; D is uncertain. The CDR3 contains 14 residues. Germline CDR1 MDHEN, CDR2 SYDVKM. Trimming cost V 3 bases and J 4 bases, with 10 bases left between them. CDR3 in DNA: TGTGCCAGCAGTTTCGGGATTTTTAATCAGCCCCAGCATTTT. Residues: CASSFGIFNQPQHF. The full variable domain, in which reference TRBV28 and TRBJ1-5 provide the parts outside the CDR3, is DVKVTQSSRYLVKRTGEKVFLECVQDMDHENMFWYRQDPGLGLRLIYFSYDVKMKEKGDIPEGYSVSREKKERFSLILESASTNQTSMYLCASSFGIFNQPQHFGDGTRLSIL.

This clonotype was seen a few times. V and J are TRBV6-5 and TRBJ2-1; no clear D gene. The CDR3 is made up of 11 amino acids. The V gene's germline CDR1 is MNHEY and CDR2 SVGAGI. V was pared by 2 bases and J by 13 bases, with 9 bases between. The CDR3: CASSYGRGQFF. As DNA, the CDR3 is TGTGCCAGCAGTTACGGGCGTGGACAGTTCTTC.

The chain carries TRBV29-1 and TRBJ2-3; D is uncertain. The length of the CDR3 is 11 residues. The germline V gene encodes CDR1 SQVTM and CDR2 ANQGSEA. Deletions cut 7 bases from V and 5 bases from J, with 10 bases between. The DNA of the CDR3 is TGCAGCGCAATCCCTGGAGATACGCAGTATTTT. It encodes CSAIPGDTQYF.

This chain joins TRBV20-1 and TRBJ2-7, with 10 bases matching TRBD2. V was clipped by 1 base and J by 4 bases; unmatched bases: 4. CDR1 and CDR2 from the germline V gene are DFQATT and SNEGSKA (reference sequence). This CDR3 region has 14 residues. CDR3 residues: CSARAGTSAYEQYF. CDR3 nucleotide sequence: TGCAGTGCTAGAGCCGGGACTAGCGCATACGAGCAGTACTTC.

CDR3 amino acids: CASSQLLAGVGHEQFF. The CDR3 DNA reads as TGTGCCAGCAGCCAGCTACTAGCGGGAGTTGGTCATGAGCAGTTCTTC. The chain uses TRBV3-1 and TRBJ2-1; 11 bases line up with TRBD2. The CDR3 totals 16 residues. The germline gives CDR1 LGHDT, CDR2 YNNKEL (reference sequence). The V and J ends lost 3 bases and 8 bases, in that order; junction bases with no gene match: 9.

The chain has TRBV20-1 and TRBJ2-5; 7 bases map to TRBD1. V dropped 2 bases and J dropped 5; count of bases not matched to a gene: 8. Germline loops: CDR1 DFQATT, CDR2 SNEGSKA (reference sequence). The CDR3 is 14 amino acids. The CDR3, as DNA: TGCAGTGCTAGAAAGACAGGGCGGGTTGAGACCCAGTACTTC. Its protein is CSARKTGRVETQYF.

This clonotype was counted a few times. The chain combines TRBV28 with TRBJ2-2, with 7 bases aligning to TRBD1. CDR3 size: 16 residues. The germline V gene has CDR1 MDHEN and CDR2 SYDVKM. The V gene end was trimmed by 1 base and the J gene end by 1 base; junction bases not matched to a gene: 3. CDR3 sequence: CASSLFPGGNTGELFF. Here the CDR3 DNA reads TGTGCCAGCAGTTTATTTCCAGGGGGGAACACCGGGGAGCTGTTTTTT.

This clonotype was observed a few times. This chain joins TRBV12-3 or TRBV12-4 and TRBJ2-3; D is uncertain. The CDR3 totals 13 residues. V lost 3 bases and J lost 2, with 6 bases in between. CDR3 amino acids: CASSFLDTDTQYF. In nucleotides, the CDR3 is TGTGCCAGCAGTTTCTTGGACACAGATACGCAGTATTTT.

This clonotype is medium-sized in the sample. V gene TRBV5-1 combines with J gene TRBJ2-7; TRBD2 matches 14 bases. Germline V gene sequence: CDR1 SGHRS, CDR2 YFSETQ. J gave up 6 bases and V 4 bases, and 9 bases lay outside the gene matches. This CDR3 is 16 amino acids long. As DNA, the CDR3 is TGCGCCAGCAGCCCGGGGACTAGCGGGAGAGATCGCGAGCAGTACTTC. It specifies CASSPGTSGRDREQYF.

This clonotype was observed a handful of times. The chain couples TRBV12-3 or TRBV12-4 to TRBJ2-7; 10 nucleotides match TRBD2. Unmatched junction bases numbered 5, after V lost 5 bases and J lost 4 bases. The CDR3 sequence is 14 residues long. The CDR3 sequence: CASSKAGGPYEQYF. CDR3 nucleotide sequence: TGTGCCAGCAGTAAAGCGGGAGGGCCTTACGAGCAGTACTTC.

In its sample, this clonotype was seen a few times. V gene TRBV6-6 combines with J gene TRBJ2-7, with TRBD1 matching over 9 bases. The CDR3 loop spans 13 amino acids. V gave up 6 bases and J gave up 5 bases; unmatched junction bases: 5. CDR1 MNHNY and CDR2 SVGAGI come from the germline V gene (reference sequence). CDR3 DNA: TGTGCCAGCAGAACCACAGGGGGCGACGAGCAGTACGTC. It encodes CASRTTGGDEQYV.

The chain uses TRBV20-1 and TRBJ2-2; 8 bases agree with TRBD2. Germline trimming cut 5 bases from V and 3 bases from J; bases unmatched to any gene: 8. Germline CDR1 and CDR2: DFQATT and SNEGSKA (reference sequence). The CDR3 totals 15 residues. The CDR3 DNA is TGCAGTGCTTCCAAAGGAGCGGGAGACACCGGGGAGCTGTTTTTT. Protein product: CSASKGAGDTGELFF.

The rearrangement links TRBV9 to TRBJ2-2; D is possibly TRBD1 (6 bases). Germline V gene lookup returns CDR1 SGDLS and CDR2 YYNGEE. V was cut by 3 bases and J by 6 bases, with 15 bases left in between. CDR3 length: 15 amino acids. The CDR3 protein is CASSGRTGTPGELFF. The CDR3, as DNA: TGTGCCAGCAGCGGTAGAACAGGGACCCCCGGGGAGCTGTTTTTT.

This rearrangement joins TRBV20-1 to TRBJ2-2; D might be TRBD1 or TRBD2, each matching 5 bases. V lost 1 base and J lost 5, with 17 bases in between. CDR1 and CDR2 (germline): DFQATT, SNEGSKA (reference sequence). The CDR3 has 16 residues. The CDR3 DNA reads TGCAGTGCTAGAGTCCCCGGGACCGAGGGTACCGGGGAGCTGTTTTTT. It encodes CSARVPGTEGTGELFF.

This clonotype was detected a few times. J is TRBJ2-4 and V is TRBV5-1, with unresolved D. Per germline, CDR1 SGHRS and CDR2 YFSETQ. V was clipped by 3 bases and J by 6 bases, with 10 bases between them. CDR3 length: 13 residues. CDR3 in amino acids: CASSSQGGNIQYF. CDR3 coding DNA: TGCGCCAGCAGCTCCCAAGGTGGAAACATTCAGTACTTC.

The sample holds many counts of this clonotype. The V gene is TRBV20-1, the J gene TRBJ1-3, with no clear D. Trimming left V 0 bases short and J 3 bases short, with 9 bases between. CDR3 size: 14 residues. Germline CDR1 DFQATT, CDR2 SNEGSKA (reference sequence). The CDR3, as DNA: TGCAGTGCTAGAGACGGAAGGGTTGGAAACACCATATATTTT. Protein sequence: CSARDGRVGNTIYF.

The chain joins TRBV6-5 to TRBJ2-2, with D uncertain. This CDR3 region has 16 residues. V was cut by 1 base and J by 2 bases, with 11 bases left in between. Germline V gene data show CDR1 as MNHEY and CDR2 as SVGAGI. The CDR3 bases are TGTGCCAGCAGTTACTTTGGCGGAACTAACACCGGGGAGCTGTTTTTT. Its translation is CASSYFGGTNTGELFF.

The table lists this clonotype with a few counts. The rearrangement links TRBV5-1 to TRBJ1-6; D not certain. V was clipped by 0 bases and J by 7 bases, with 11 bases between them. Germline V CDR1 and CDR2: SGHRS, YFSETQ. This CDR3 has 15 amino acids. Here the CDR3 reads CASSLEARNNSPLHF. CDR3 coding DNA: TGCGCCAGCAGCTTGGAGGCCAGGAACAATTCACCCCTCCACTTT.

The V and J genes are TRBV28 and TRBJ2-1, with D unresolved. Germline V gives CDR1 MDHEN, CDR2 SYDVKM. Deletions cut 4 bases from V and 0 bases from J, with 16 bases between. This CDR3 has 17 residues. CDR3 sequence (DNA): TGTGCCAGCAGTTCTCGACTTAGATTTAGCTCCTACAATGAGCAGTTCTTC. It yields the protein CASSSRLRFSSYNEQFF.

In DNA form, the CDR3 reads TGTGCCAGCAGCTTCGGAGGGAGTAGAACTAATGAAAAACTGTTTTTT. It encodes CASSFGGSRTNEKLFF. The V gene is TRBV7-9, the J gene TRBJ1-4; D not certain. The CDR3 runs to 16 residues. Germline V gene lookup returns CDR1 SEHNR and CDR2 FQNEAQ (reference sequence). V dropped 3 bases and J dropped 1 base, with 12 bases sitting between them.

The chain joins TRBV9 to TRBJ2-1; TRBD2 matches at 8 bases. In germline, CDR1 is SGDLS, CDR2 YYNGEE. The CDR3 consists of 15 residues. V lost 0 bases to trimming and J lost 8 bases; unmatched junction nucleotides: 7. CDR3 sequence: CASSVVRGGRDEQFF. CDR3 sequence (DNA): TGTGCCAGCAGCGTAGTTCGGGGGGGCCGGGATGAGCAGTTCTTC.

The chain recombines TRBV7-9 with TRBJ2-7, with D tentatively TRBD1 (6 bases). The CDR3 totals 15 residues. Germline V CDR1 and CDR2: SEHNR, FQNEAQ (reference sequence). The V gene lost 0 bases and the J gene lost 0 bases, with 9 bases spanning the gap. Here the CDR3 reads CASSLAGGGSYEQYV. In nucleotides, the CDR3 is TGTGCCAGCAGCTTAGCTGGGGGCGGCTCCTACGAGCAGTACGTC.

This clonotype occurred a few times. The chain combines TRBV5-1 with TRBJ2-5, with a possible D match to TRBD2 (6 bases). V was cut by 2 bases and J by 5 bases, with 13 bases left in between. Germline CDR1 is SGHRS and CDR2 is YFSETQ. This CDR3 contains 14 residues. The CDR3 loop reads CASSLGTLQETQYF. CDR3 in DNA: TGCGCCAGCAGCTTAGGGACTCTCCAGGAGACCCAGTACTTC.

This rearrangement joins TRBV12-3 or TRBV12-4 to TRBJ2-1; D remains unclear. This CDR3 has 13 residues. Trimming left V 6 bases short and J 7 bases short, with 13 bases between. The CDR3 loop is CASSLSLGNEQFF. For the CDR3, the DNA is TGTGCCAGCAGCCTAAGCCTAGGGAATGAGCAGTTCTTC.